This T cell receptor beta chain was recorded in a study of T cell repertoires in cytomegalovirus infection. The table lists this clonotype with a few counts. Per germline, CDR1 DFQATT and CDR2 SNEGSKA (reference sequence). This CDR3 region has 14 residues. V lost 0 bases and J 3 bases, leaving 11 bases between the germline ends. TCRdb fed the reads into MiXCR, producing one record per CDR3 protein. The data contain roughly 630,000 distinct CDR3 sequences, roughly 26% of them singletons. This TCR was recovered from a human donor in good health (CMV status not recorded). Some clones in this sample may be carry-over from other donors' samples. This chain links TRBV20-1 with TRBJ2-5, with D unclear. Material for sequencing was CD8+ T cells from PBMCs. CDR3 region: CSARDKKAKETQYF. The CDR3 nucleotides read TGCAGTGCTAGAGATAAGAAAGCCAAAGAGACCCAGTACTTC.